This T cell receptor (beta chain) stems from a study of identifying expanded T cells in peripheral blood. V shed 4 bases and J shed 3 bases, with 14 bases lying between them. Germline lookup yields CDR1 SGDLS and CDR2 YYNGEE. The CDR3 is made up of 14 amino acids. Repertoires were generated with immunoSEQ multiplex PCR, while TCRdb's copy carries only in-frame clones and drops some. The sample yields approximately 80,000 clones, 84% seen once. This clone is a singleton in its sample. The sequenced material came from blood. The sequence derives from a person aged 18 to 70 in good health. V gene TRBV9 combines with J gene TRBJ2-7, with a tentative D call TRBD1 (6 bases). The CDR3 sequence: CASSNRDTSYEQYF. CDR3 DNA sequence: TGTGCCAGCAGCAACCGGGACACTAGCTACGAGCAGTACTTC.